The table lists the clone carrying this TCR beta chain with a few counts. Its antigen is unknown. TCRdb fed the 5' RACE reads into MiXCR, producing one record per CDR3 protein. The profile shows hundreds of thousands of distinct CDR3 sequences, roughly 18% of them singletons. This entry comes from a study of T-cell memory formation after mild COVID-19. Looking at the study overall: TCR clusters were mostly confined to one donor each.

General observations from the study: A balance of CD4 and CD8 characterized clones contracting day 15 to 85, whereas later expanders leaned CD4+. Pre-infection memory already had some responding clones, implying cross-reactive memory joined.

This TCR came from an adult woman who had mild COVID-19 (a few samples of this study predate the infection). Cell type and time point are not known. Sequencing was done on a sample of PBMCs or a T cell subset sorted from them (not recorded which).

The DNA for the CDR3 is TGTGCCACTTCAGGGGTGTCCTACAATGAGCAGTTCTTC. Amino acid sequence: CATSGVSYNEQFF. The chain uses TRBV5-6 and TRBJ2-1; D might be TRBD1 (6 bases). V dropped 9 bases and J dropped 1 base, with 11 bases sitting between them. The germline gives CDR1 SGHDT, CDR2 YYEEEE. This CDR3 has 13 residues. Using reference TRBV5-6 and TRBJ2-1 for the parts outside the CDR3, the full variable domain is DAGVTQSPTHLIKTRGQQVTLRCSPKSGHDTVSWYQQALGQGPQFIFQYYEEEERQRGNFPDRFSGHQFPNYSSELNVNALLLGDSALYLCATSGVSYNEQFFGPGTRLTVL.